This T cell receptor beta chain was identified during a study of blood T cells in healthy people across ages. Next came a second PCR, run for about 7 to 12 cycles, which used a sample-barcoded 5' primer along with a J-beta primer mix. TCRdb re-analysed the 5' RACE reads in MiXCR, keeping a single row per CDR3 protein. The sample shows roughly 1.5 million distinct CDR3 sequences, approximately 42% of them seen only once. Concerning this clonotype: Its antigen is unidentified.

Study results and caveats: Higher naive T cell percentage went strongly together with higher TCR beta diversity.

Total RNA amounts of at least 6 micrograms were extracted per sample. This receptor was taken from a woman aged 18-35 years in good health. Sequenced: blood.

Written as DNA, the CDR3 is TGTGCCAGCAGCCACGGACAGGGGAAAGGAGGCTACACCTTC. Translated: CASSHGQGKGGYTF. V gene TRBV2 combines with J gene TRBJ1-2, with 9 bases aligning to TRBD1. The CDR3 consists of 14 residues. V was clipped by 6 bases and J by 8 bases; unmatched bases: 10. Germline CDR1 SNHLY, CDR2 FYNNEI.